A single sample is the source of the 22 T cell receptor beta chains below, sequenced in a study of T cell clonality in common variable immunodeficiency. The study, taken as a whole, reports: Reportedly, TCR beta sequences from common variable immunodeficiency showed fewer deletions and N-nucleotide insertions.

Method: immunoSEQ multiplex PCR; TCRdb's copy keeps in-frame clones and lacks some. The sample has 16,000 or so clones, none seen only once. The antigens for these receptors are not known. The specimen sequenced was peripheral blood mononuclear cells. All receptors come from a human donor with common variable immunodeficiency.

As regards this clone: The read finishes 3 residues shy of the CDR3 end, and the germline J gene is used to complete it. The rearrangement joins TRBV7-2 to TRBJ2-3; D ambiguous. The CDR3 loop spans 14 amino acids. V lost 7 bases and J 4 bases, leaving 15 bases between the germline ends. CDR1 and CDR2 (germline): SGHTA, FQGNSA. The covered CDR3 bases are TGTGCCAGCACATCTTTAGCAACGGCAGATACG. It specifies CASTSLATADT. In full, the CDR3 is CASTSLATADTQYF. Complete variable domain (other parts from reference TRBV7-2 and TRBJ2-3): GAGVSQSPSNKVTEKGKDVELRCDPISGHTALYWYRQSLGQGLEFLIYFQGNSAPDKSGLPSDRFSAERTGGSVSTLTIQRTQQEDSAVYLCASTSLATADTQYFGPGTRLTVL.

As to this clone: The read ends 3 residues before the CDR3 terminus; that terminus is restored from the germline J gene. The chain links TRBV19 to TRBJ2-3; TRBD1 agrees at 9 bases. Germline CDR1 is LNHDA and CDR2 is SQIVND (reference sequence). CDR3 length equals 16 residues. V shed 6 bases and J 4 bases; nucleotides not matched to a gene: 11. This chain's CDR3 is CASSRRPGQGADTQYF. The sequenced CDR3 bases are TGTGCCAGTAGCCGGCGGCCGGGACAGGGAGCAGATACG.

Points on this clone: The CDR3 end falls 3 residues outside the read, so it is completed with the germline J gene. The rearrangement uses TRBV19 and TRBJ1-5, with D maybe TRBD1 (5 bases). The CDR3 is 16 residues long. Germline V gene lookup returns CDR1 LNHDA and CDR2 SQIVND (reference sequence). Trimming stripped 5 bases from V and 0 bases from J, with 14 bases between. The CDR3 DNA, read in part, is TGTGCCAGTAGTCCACGGGGGGGGGATAGCAATCAGCCC. Translated, it gives CASSPRGGDSNQP. The CDR3 reads in full as CASSPRGGDSNQPQHF.

This clone has only a few counts. The read is 3 residues too short to cover the CDR3 end, so that end is filled in from the germline J gene. The V call is TRBV6-2 or TRBV6-3, the J call TRBJ2-7; D possibly uses TRBD1 or TRBD2 (7 bases each). There are 15 residues in the CDR3. V shed 5 bases and J shed 2 bases, with 16 bases lying between them. Per germline, CDR1 MNHEY and CDR2 SVGEGT. The chain's CDR3 is CASSPRQGGPYEQYF. Partial CDR3 DNA: TGTGCCAGCAGTCCCCGACAGGGAGGGCCCTACGAG.

This clone showed up just a few times. Read data end 3 residues before the CDR3 end; the end is taken from the germline J gene. V and J are TRBV20-1 and TRBJ2-5, with D uncertain. Trimming left V 6 bases short and J 1 base short, with 12 bases between. Germline CDR1 is DFQATT and CDR2 is SNEGSKA (reference sequence). The CDR3 is 13 residues long. The CDR3 spells CSALPGTQETQYF. CDR3 bases read: TGCAGTGCCCTACCAGGTACCCAAGAGACC.

This clone has a count of ten or more. The sequence runs out 3 residues before the end of the CDR3; the remainder is reconstructed from the germline J gene. The genes are TRBV20-1 and TRBJ1-5, with 7 bases matching TRBD1. V shed 2 bases and J 1 base; nucleotides not matched to a gene: 2. This CDR3 has 14 residues. CDR1 and CDR2 from the germline V gene are DFQATT and SNEGSKA (reference sequence). This chain's CDR3 is CSARPQGSNQPQHF. The part of the CDR3 DNA that was read is TGCAGTGCTAGACCACAGGGGAGCAATCAGCCC.

Points on this clone: The read stops 3 residues short of the end of the CDR3; the missing end is completed from the germline J gene. The genes are TRBV7-2 and TRBJ2-7, with 7 bases identical to TRBD1. The CDR3 is 14 residues long. From germline, CDR1 is SGHTA and CDR2 FQGNSA. V dropped 5 bases and J dropped 2; count of bases not matched to a gene: 6. CDR3 amino acids: CASSPRQGAYEQYF. CDR3 bases read: TGTGCCAGCAGCCCTCGACAGGGCGCCTACGAG. Full variable domain (missing parts from reference TRBV7-2 and TRBJ2-7): GAGVSQSPSNKVTEKGKDVELRCDPISGHTALYWYRQSLGQGLEFLIYFQGNSAPDKSGLPSDRFSAERTGGSVSTLTIQRTQQEDSAVYLCASSPRQGAYEQYFGPGTRLTVT.

A few counts support this clone. The DNA read from the CDR3 is TGCGCCAGCAGCTTGGGGCAGTATAATTCACCC. Protein: CASSLGQYNSP. The complete CDR3 reads CASSLGQYNSPLHF. The chain uses TRBV5-1 and TRBJ1-6; D uncertain. The read falls 3 residues short of the CDR3 end, and the missing part is taken from the germline J gene. The CDR3 has 14 amino acids. Germline V gives CDR1 SGHRS, CDR2 YFSETQ. The V end was cut by 0 bases, the J end by 4 bases, with 5 bases between.

This clone was counted at least ten times. The sequence runs out 3 residues before the end of the CDR3; the remainder is reconstructed from the germline J gene. This sequence joins TRBV19 and TRBJ2-7; 8 nucleotides line up with TRBD1. The CDR3 is made up of 15 amino acids. Per the germline V gene, CDR1 is LNHDA and CDR2 is SQIVND (reference sequence). With 2 bases clipped from V and 5 bases from J, the junction kept 8 bases outside the gene matches. The CDR3 spells CASSILLDRVDEQYF. The sequenced part of the CDR3 DNA is TGTGCCAGTAGTATACTTCTGGACAGGGTCGACGAG.

The table lists this clone with a few counts. The observed sequence ends 3 residues before the CDR3 terminus, with the missing tail filled in from the germline J gene. Other DNA sequences in this specimen translate into the identical CDR3. This chain joins TRBV7-9 and TRBJ2-3; 8 bases are a match to TRBD2. The CDR3 has 15 residues. V was pared by 8 bases and J by 0 bases, with 7 bases of the junction left unmatched. Germline V gene data show CDR1 as SEHNR and CDR2 as FQNEAQ (reference sequence). Incomplete CDR3 DNA: TGTGCCAGCCGGGGGGGTGAGACTAGCACAGATACG. Translating it yields CASRGGETSTDT. The whole CDR3 is CASRGGETSTDTQYF.

This clone came up a few times. The read terminates 3 residues ahead of where the CDR3 ends, so the germline J gene completes it. The rearrangement joins TRBV7-2 to TRBJ2-1; D perhaps matches TRBD2 (6 bases). V dropped 3 bases and J dropped 6 bases, with 9 bases sitting between them. This CDR3 has 13 amino acids. Germline CDR1 reads SGHTA; CDR2 reads FQGNSA. Incomplete CDR3 DNA: TGTGCCAGCAGCTTTATGGGGGGCAATGAG. Residues: CASSFMGGNE. The whole CDR3 protein is CASSFMGGNEQFF.

As to this clone: The CDR3 end is not reached by the read, which stops 3 residues before it; the germline J gene fills it in. The chain joins TRBV7-9 to TRBJ2-7, with 8 bases identical to TRBD1. Trimming cost V 5 bases and J 4 bases; bases outside gene matches: 10. The CDR3 sequence is 15 residues long. CDR1 SEHNR and CDR2 FQNEAQ come from the germline V gene (reference sequence). The sequenced CDR3 bases are TGTGCCAGCAGCCGAACCCAGGGGGCGCCTTACGAG. Encoded protein: CASSRTQGAPYE. The full CDR3 sequence reads CASSRTQGAPYEQYF.

This clone was counted only a few times. Coverage ceases 3 residues before the CDR3 finishes, and the germline J gene fills in the end. The chain employs TRBV20-1 and TRBJ2-1; the D gene is possibly TRBD2 (8 bases). Trimming removed 6 bases at V and 4 bases at J, with 16 bases between. The CDR3 is made up of 14 amino acids. Germline CDR1 reads DFQATT; CDR2 reads SNEGSKA (reference sequence). This CDR3 reads CSAGRGRYYNEQFF. Partial CDR3 DNA: TGCAGTGCCGGGAGGGGGCGGTATTACAATGAG.

This clone has just a few counts. The CDR3 is cut off 3 residues early in the read; its end comes from the germline J gene. The chain employs TRBV2 and TRBJ2-5, with 8 nucleotides matching TRBD2. The V gene end was trimmed by 0 bases and the J gene end by 7 bases; junction bases not matched to a gene: 4. Germline V CDR1 and CDR2: SNHLY, FYNNEI. This CDR3 has 14 residues. Partial CDR3 DNA: TGTGCCAGCAGTGAAGCGCGGAGCGGGGGGACC. Translated: CASSEARSGGT. The complete CDR3 protein is CASSEARSGGTQYF.

The sample holds many counts of this clone. The CDR3 extends 3 residues past the end of the read, so its final part is completed from the germline J gene. This chain joins TRBV6-2 or TRBV6-3 and TRBJ1-1, with TRBD1 matching 7 bases. V lost 5 bases, J lost 0 bases, and 9 bases stayed unmatched. There are 16 residues in the CDR3. The germline V gene encodes CDR1 MNHEY and CDR2 SVGEGT. CDR3 region: CASSPITGAMNTEAFF. The DNA read from the CDR3 is TGTGCCAGCAGTCCCATAACAGGGGCTATGAACACTGAA.

Details on this clone: From the germline J gene comes the end of the CDR3, since the read stops 3 residues before it. V and J are TRBV7-9 and TRBJ1-2, with D hard to call. CDR1 is SEHNR, CDR2 FQNEAQ, per germline (reference sequence). The V gene lost 6 bases and the J gene lost 0 bases, with 11 bases spanning the gap. There are 14 residues in the CDR3. The CDR3 sequence is CASRPTLANYGYTF. Partial CDR3 DNA: TGTGCCAGCAGGCCGACCCTAGCTAACTATGGC.

Regarding this clone: The read finishes 3 residues shy of the CDR3 end, and the germline J gene is used to complete it. The V call is TRBV5-6, the J call TRBJ1-6, with no clear D. CDR3 length equals 13 residues. Germline V gene lookup returns CDR1 SGHDT and CDR2 YYEEEE. Trimming took off 5 bases at V and 10 bases at J, with 13 bases between the two ends. Partial CDR3 DNA: TGTGCCAGCAGGAGTTTGATCGGGTCACCC. Its translation: CASRSLIGSP. The entire CDR3 reads CASRSLIGSPLHF.

Only a few counts were recorded for this clone. Read coverage stops 3 residues before the CDR3 terminus; the germline J gene supplies the remainder. This chain connects TRBV30 to TRBJ1-6, with D unclear. Germline CDR1 is GTSNPN and CDR2 is SVGIG (reference sequence). V shed 2 bases and J shed 5 bases, with 7 bases lying between them. This CDR3 is 13 amino acids long. The CDR3 here is CAWSTVHNSPLHF. The DNA read from the CDR3 is TGTGCCTGGAGTACGGTACATAATTCACCC.

This clone came up a few times. The read finishes 3 residues shy of the CDR3 end, and the germline J gene is used to complete it. The rearrangement uses TRBV6-2 or TRBV6-3 and TRBJ1-2; D remains unclear. Germline-derived CDR1 and CDR2 are MNHEY and SVGEGT. The CDR3 has 12 amino acids. The V end was cut by 5 bases, the J end by 1 base, with 5 bases between. Incomplete CDR3 DNA: TGTGCCAGCAGTCAGGTTAACTATGGC. Protein product: CASSQVNYG. The full CDR3 sequence reads CASSQVNYGYTF.

In regard to this clone: The read terminates 3 residues before the CDR3 end, so the remaining end is supplied by the germline J gene. The rearrangement links TRBV30 to TRBJ2-7; D could derive from TRBD1 or TRBD2 (5 bases each). Germline loops: CDR1 GTSNPN, CDR2 SVGIG (reference sequence). V was trimmed by 3 bases and J by 6 bases, leaving 15 bases between them. This CDR3 is 13 amino acids long. CDR3 residues: CAWSRGSGSEQYF. Partial CDR3 DNA: TGTGCCTGGAGCCGAGGGTCAGGGAGCGAG.

This clone turned up a few times. Sequencing ends 3 residues short of the CDR3 end; the germline J gene provides the rest. The chain joins TRBV5-1 to TRBJ1-2; 9 nucleotides align to TRBD1. The CDR3 has 16 residues. Germline V gives CDR1 SGHRS, CDR2 YFSETQ. Unmatched junction bases numbered 11, after V lost 4 bases and J lost 4 bases. Incomplete CDR3 DNA: TGCGCCAGCAGCCCTCAAATCCGGGACAGGGCCTATGGC. It is translated as CASSPQIRDRAYG. The full CDR3 reads CASSPQIRDRAYGYTF. The variable domain in full, with the rest retrieved from reference TRBV5-1 and TRBJ1-2, is KAGVTQTPRYLIKTRGQQVTLSCSPISGHRSVSWYQQTPGQGLQFLFEYFSETQRNKGNFPGRFSGRQFSNSRSEMNVSTLELGDSALYLCASSPQIRDRAYGYTFGSGTRLTVV.

This clone came up many times. The CDR3 end is not reached by the read, which stops 3 residues before it; the germline J gene fills it in. The V call is TRBV19, the J call TRBJ2-2; 8 positions match TRBD1. CDR1 is LNHDA and CDR2 is SQIVND in the germline V gene (reference sequence). The CDR3 totals 13 residues. The CDR3 protein is CASSRRDRRALFF. CDR3 bases read: TGTGCCAGTAGTAGGCGGGACAGGCGCGCG.